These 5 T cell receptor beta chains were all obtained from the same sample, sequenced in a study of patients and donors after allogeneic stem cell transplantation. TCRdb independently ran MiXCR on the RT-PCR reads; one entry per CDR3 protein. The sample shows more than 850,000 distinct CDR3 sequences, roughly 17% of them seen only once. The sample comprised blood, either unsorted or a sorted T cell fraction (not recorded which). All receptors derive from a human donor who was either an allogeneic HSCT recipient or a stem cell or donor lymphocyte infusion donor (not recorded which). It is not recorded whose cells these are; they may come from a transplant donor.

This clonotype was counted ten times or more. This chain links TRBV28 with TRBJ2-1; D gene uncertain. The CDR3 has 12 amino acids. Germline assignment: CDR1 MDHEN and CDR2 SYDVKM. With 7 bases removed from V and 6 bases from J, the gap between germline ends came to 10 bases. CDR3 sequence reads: CASNRAFNEQFF. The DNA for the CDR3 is TGTGCCAGCAATCGAGCCTTCAATGAGCAGTTCTTC.

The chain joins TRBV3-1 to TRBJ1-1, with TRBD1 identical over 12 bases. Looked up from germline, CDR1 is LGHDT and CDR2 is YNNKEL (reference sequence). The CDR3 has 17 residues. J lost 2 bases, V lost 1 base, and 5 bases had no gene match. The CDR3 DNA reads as TGTGCCAGCAGCCAAGCAGGGACAGGGGGCTACAACACTGAAGCTTTCTTT. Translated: CASSQAGTGGYNTEAFF.

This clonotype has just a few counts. CDR3 loop: CASRWGQGSGEQFF. In DNA, the CDR3 is TGTGCCAGCCGTTGGGGACAGGGTTCAGGTGAGCAGTTCTTC. This chain joins TRBV12-3 or TRBV12-4 and TRBJ2-1; 9 positions match TRBD1. The CDR3 covers 14 residues. Trimming took 8 bases from V and 9 from J; bases not matched to a gene: 11.

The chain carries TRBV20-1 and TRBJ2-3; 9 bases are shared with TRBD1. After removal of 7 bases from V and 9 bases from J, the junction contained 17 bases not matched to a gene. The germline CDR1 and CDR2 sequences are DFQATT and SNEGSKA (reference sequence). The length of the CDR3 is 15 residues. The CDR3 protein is CSVFSSGTGLFTQYF. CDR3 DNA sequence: TGCAGTGTCTTTTCGTCAGGGACAGGGTTGTTCACGCAGTATTTT.

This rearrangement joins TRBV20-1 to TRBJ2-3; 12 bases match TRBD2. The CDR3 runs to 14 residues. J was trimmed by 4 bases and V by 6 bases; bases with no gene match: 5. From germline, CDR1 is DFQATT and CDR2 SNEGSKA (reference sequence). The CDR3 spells CSAPRLAGADTQYF. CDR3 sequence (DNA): TGCAGTGCGCCGAGACTAGCGGGAGCAGATACGCAGTATTTT.